What follows is one T cell receptor (beta chain) and its context. This clone was counted between two and nine times. It has no known antigen specificity. Read coverage stops 3 residues before the CDR3 terminus; the germline J gene supplies the remainder. This sample was included in a study of T cell clonality in common variable immunodeficiency (dated by TCRdb to 2013 to 2016). What the research found in general, with its limitations: Differences among patients in the CVID cohort limited the correlations between repertoire features and clinical complications. Even though DNA input was the same, control samples had an average of roughly 76,000 unique sequences each, compared with some 32,000 in CVID samples. TCRbeta clonality was higher in CVID subjects than in healthy controls (t-test p = 0.018), and the increase was most characteristic of about a third of subjects. Reportedly, TCRbeta sequences from CVID had fewer deletions and N-nucleotide insertions, and highly modified clones with 13 or more V deletions were absent from CVID. Healthy controls shared more TCRbeta clones with each other than CVID subjects shared among themselves (p < 0.0001). According to the authors, finding the cause of the higher clonality in CVID would require sequencing the repertoires of T cell subpopulations.

Standard criteria were used to diagnose CVID, namely serum IgG, IgA and/or IgM reduced below the normal range together with specific antibody deficiency. The CVID group comprised about 44 subjects, roughly 15 female and about 29 male, aged 9 to 64 years with a mean age of 40. Most CVID patients and most healthy controls were of Caucasian heritage. At the time of study participation, every CVID subject had been on replacement immunoglobulin therapy for at least one year. At blood collection, none of the CVID subjects was ill or on immunomodulatory or immunosuppressive medication. Heparinized peripheral whole blood samples of roughly 5 to 9 ml were obtained from each donor. Genomic DNA from adults with common variable immune deficiency (CVID) and from healthy adult controls was used for sequencing of TCRbeta CDR3 repertoires. Diluted blood was density-centrifuged over Hypaque 1077 or Ficoll-Paque to isolate peripheral blood mononuclear cells. Genomic DNA was obtained from unsorted mononuclear cells using either Qiagen column purification or a centrifugation-based method.

According to the germline V gene (reference sequence), CDR1 reads GTSNPN and CDR2 reads SVGIG. The CDR3 starts with the cysteine, ends with the phenylalanine, and has 15 residues. Only the CDR3 bases that were read are kept: 36 of them, in frame from base 1. At the junction V is shortened by 8 bases and J by 7 bases; bases outside the gene matches: 13. Equivalent amounts of genomic DNA from CVID and control samples were used as sequencing input. For every sample, a 60 bp segment covering the rearranged TCRbeta CDR3 region was amplified and then sequenced. TCRbeta amplification used the immunoSEQ assay, a bias-corrected multiplex PCR with high-throughput sequencing. The paper's processing steps were these. Each unique nucleotide sequence was treated as a clone and annotated with V, D and J genes, copy number and frequency. Sequences were labeled productive if in frame, and non-productive if out of frame or containing stop codons. As previously described, Shannon's entropy was used to calculate clonality. The predicted amino acid sequences of productive clones were used to derive mean CDR3 Kyte-Doolittle hydropathy. The R hclust function was used to hierarchically cluster scaled V gene usage with Manhattan distance and complete linkage. Sharing of clones by CDR3 amino acid sequence was evaluated through resampling of 12 repertoires per group over 100 rounds. The repertoires were screened for 70 published EBV-specific TCRbeta sequences and fewer than 300 published CMV-specific TCRbeta sequences. Analysis left out two CVID samples that produced under 10,000 sequences, so a few dozen CVID repertoires remained. Entries here come from immuneACCESS through TCRdb and include only in-frame sequences with V and J called. Some clones fail to appear in such tables; in the studies checked, an unresolved V gene covers under half of the shortfall, and the cause of the remainder is unknown. Clone size and the V and J calls come from that table; the DNA yielded D and trimming. The table records roughly 34,000 clones for this sample, and not one of them appears only once. The top ten constitute around 6.4% of the sample.

The rearrangement joined TRBV30 to TRBJ1-5; a stretch of 11 junction bases matches TRBD1. Material: peripheral blood mononuclear cells. The TCR comes from a human donor with common variable immunodeficiency. CDR3 DNA (partial): TGTGCCAGTAGTATTGCGGACAGGGGGCGACAGCCC. Translated, this is CASSIADRGRQP. The CDR3 in its entirety is CASSIADRGRQPQHF.